These T cell receptor beta chains were read from a single sample in a study of shared clonotypes between healthy human individuals. Assay used: immunoSEQ multiplex PCR; TCRdb lists only in-frame clones, some missing. The table lists roughly 2,000,000 clones, roughly 95% of them singletons. The source material was naive CD8+ T cells from PBMCs. These receptors all stem from a man younger than 35 in good health. Some clones in this sample may be carry-over from other donors' samples. The CDR3 runs from the conserved cysteine through the conserved F or W. D genes are given only for firm matches. Size is stated for part of the rows, as once, few or many counts, or as a class when the clone is expanded.

clone_size: .; v_call: TRBV4-1; j_call: TRBJ2-7; d_call: TRBD1; cdr3_nt: TGCGCCAGCAGCCAACCCGGGACAGGGGTCCACGAGCAGTACTTC; cdr3_aa: CASSQPGTGVHEQYF
clone_size: .; v_call: TRBV29-1; j_call: TRBJ2-7; d_call: TRBD1; cdr3_nt: TGCAGCGTAGCTGGGACAGATTTTTCCTACGAGCAGTACTTC; cdr3_aa: CSVAGTDFSYEQYF
clone_size: .; v_call: TRBV6-5; j_call: TRBJ2-3; d_call: .; cdr3_nt: TGTGCCAGCGGACCGGGACGCACAGATACGCAGTATTTT; cdr3_aa: CASGPGRTDTQYF
clone_size: .; v_call: TRBV10-3; j_call: TRBJ2-7; d_call: TRBD1; cdr3_nt: TGTGCCATCAGGGGACAGTTGGTTTACGAGCAGTACTTC; cdr3_aa: CAIRGQLVYEQYF
clone_size: few; v_call: TRBV28; j_call: TRBJ1-1; d_call: TRBD1; cdr3_nt: TGTGCCAGCAGCCTAGGACAGGGTGAAGCTTTCTTT; cdr3_aa: CASSLGQGEAFF
clone_size: .; v_call: TRBV7-8; j_call: TRBJ2-7; d_call: .; cdr3_nt: TGTGCCAGCAGCTTAGAGGCGGGCTACGAGCAGTACTTC; cdr3_aa: CASSLEAGYEQYF
clone_size: .; v_call: TRBV9; j_call: TRBJ2-6; d_call: .; cdr3_nt: TGTGCCAGCAGCGTATTAGTAGCTGGGGCCAACGTCCTGACTTTC; cdr3_aa: CASSVLVAGANVLTF
clone_size: once; v_call: TRBV6-6; j_call: TRBJ1-5; d_call: .; cdr3_nt: TGTGCCAGCCGTCCCCCCGGGACACCTAGCAATCAGCCCCAGCATTTT; cdr3_aa: CASRPPGTPSNQPQHF
clone_size: .; v_call: TRBV15; j_call: TRBJ2-1; d_call: TRBD1; cdr3_nt: TGTGCCACCAGCCTAGACAGGGCCGATGAGCAGTTCTTC; cdr3_aa: CATSLDRADEQFF
clone_size: .; v_call: TRBV11-2; j_call: TRBJ1-2; d_call: TRBD1; cdr3_nt: TGTGCCAGCAGCGCAGCCGGGACAGCTAACTATGGCTACACCTTC; cdr3_aa: CASSAAGTANYGYTF
clone_size: .; v_call: TRBV6-1; j_call: TRBJ1-2; d_call: .; cdr3_nt: TGTGCCAGCACCCCGCTAATGAGGGCTAACTATGGCTACACCTTC; cdr3_aa: CASTPLMRANYGYTF
clone_size: .; v_call: TRBV9; j_call: TRBJ2-1; d_call: TRBD2; cdr3_nt: TGTGCCAGCAGCCCAGAGCGGGAGTCGGCCTACAATGAGCAGTTCTTC; cdr3_aa: CASSPERESAYNEQFF
clone_size: .; v_call: TRBV11-2; j_call: TRBJ1-5; d_call: .; cdr3_nt: TGTGCCAGCAGCTTTTTCGTGGGGGGTCGGGGGAATCAGCCCCAGCATTTT; cdr3_aa: CASSFFVGGRGNQPQHF
clone_size: .; v_call: TRBV27; j_call: TRBJ2-3; d_call: TRBD1; cdr3_nt: TGTGCCAGCAGTTTGACAGGGGGCGCGACAGATACGCAGTATTTT; cdr3_aa: CASSLTGGATDTQYF
clone_size: .; v_call: TRBV29-1; j_call: TRBJ1-1; d_call: .; cdr3_nt: TGCAGCGTTGAAAGCGGGGGGGCTGGTGAAGCTTTCTTT; cdr3_aa: CSVESGGAGEAFF
clone_size: .; v_call: TRBV27; j_call: TRBJ2-1; d_call: .; cdr3_nt: TGTGCCAGCAGTTTTTACAGGACAGTCTCGGGTGAGCAGTTCTTC; cdr3_aa: CASSFYRTVSGEQFF
clone_size: .; v_call: TRBV4-1; j_call: TRBJ2-7; d_call: .; cdr3_nt: TGCGCCAGCAGCCAAGATCGGGGACCGAGCTACGAGCAGTACTTC; cdr3_aa: CASSQDRGPSYEQYF
clone_size: .; v_call: TRBV20-1; j_call: TRBJ2-7; d_call: .; cdr3_nt: TGCAGTGCTTCCTACGAGCAGTACTTC; cdr3_aa: CSASYEQYF
clone_size: .; v_call: TRBV2; j_call: TRBJ2-7; d_call: TRBD2; cdr3_nt: TGTGCCAGCATGGTGCGGGAGAATGGGAACGAGCAGTACTTC; cdr3_aa: CASMVRENGNEQYF
clone_size: once; v_call: TRBV29-1; j_call: TRBJ2-7; d_call: TRBD2; cdr3_nt: TGCAGCGTTGCCGCACTAGCGGGAGTGGGGGAGCAGTACTTC; cdr3_aa: CSVAALAGVGEQYF
clone_size: once; v_call: TRBV20-1; j_call: TRBJ2-7; d_call: .; cdr3_nt: TGCAGCGCGGTATCGGGGCGCGAGCAGTACTTC; cdr3_aa: CSAVSGREQYF
clone_size: .; v_call: TRBV28; j_call: TRBJ1-1; d_call: .; cdr3_nt: TGTGCCAGCAGTTTAAGGGGGGGGGTCACTGAAGCTTTCTTT; cdr3_aa: CASSLRGGVTEAFF
clone_size: .; v_call: TRBV7-2; j_call: TRBJ2-5; d_call: .; cdr3_nt: TGTGCCAGCAGTTTAACCCAAACCTCCCAAGAGACCCAGTACTTC; cdr3_aa: CASSLTQTSQETQYF
clone_size: .; v_call: TRBV7-3; j_call: TRBJ2-7; d_call: .; cdr3_nt: TGTGCCAGCAGCGAAGCCCTAAAGACAGGTCAATCCTACGAGCAGTACTTC; cdr3_aa: CASSEALKTGQSYEQYF
clone_size: .; v_call: TRBV9; j_call: TRBJ2-1; d_call: TRBD2; cdr3_nt: TGTGCCAGCAGCGAGCCTGTAGCGGGAGCCCTATACAATGAGCAGTTCTTC; cdr3_aa: CASSEPVAGALYNEQFF
clone_size: .; v_call: TRBV28; j_call: TRBJ1-1; d_call: .; cdr3_nt: TGTGCCAGCAGTTTGGGGAAGACGGGGAACACTGAAGCTTTCTTT; cdr3_aa: CASSLGKTGNTEAFF
clone_size: few; v_call: TRBV10-3; j_call: TRBJ1-5; d_call: .; cdr3_nt: TGTGCCATCCCCGTTGCTGGAGGCAATCAGCCCCAGCATTTT; cdr3_aa: CAIPVAGGNQPQHF
clone_size: .; v_call: TRBV5-6; j_call: TRBJ1-1; d_call: .; cdr3_nt: TGTGCCAGCAGCCCGAGCTTTCGGTTCATTGAAGCTTTCTTT; cdr3_aa: CASSPSFRFIEAFF
clone_size: .; v_call: TRBV10-3; j_call: TRBJ2-6; d_call: .; cdr3_nt: TGTGCCATCAGTGAATTGACAGTATCTGGGGCCAACGTCCTGACTTTC; cdr3_aa: CAISELTVSGANVLTF
clone_size: few; v_call: TRBV2; j_call: TRBJ1-1; d_call: .; cdr3_nt: TGTGCCAGCAGTGAAGCGTTTGTTTTAGGCACTGAAGCTTTCTTT; cdr3_aa: CASSEAFVLGTEAFF
clone_size: .; v_call: TRBV6-1; j_call: TRBJ1-4; d_call: TRBD1; cdr3_nt: TGTGCCACATGGACAGGGAGTAATGAAAAACTGTTTTTT; cdr3_aa: CATWTGSNEKLFF
clone_size: .; v_call: TRBV9; j_call: TRBJ1-3; d_call: .; cdr3_nt: TGTGCCAGCAGCGTAGGGGAAACAGGTTCGGGAAACACCATATATTTT; cdr3_aa: CASSVGETGSGNTIYF
clone_size: once; v_call: TRBV4-1; j_call: TRBJ1-1; d_call: .; cdr3_nt: TGCGCCAGCAGCCAAGATGTACCTATAGGTGGGCGGAACACTGAAGCTTTCTTT; cdr3_aa: CASSQDVPIGGRNTEAFF
clone_size: .; v_call: TRBV4-3; j_call: TRBJ2-1; d_call: .; cdr3_nt: TGCGCCAGCAGCCGTCGCAAGGGCGGCTACAATGAGCAGTTCTTC; cdr3_aa: CASSRRKGGYNEQFF
clone_size: .; v_call: TRBV4-3; j_call: TRBJ1-3; d_call: .; cdr3_nt: TGCGCCAGCAGCCAAGATCGGGGCTCTGGAAACACCATATATTTT; cdr3_aa: CASSQDRGSGNTIYF
clone_size: .; v_call: TRBV4-1; j_call: TRBJ2-5; d_call: .; cdr3_nt: TGCGCCAGCAGCCTAGGACTTTTAGAGACCCAGTACTTC; cdr3_aa: CASSLGLLETQYF
clone_size: .; v_call: TRBV6-5; j_call: TRBJ2-7; d_call: .; cdr3_nt: TGTGCCAGCAGTTACTCGACTGGACATATCCCCTACGAGCAGTACTTC; cdr3_aa: CASSYSTGHIPYEQYF
clone_size: .; v_call: TRBV30; j_call: TRBJ2-7; d_call: .; cdr3_nt: TGTGCCTGGAGTGTCGGCACATCCTACGAGCAGTACTTC; cdr3_aa: CAWSVGTSYEQYF
clone_size: .; v_call: TRBV15; j_call: TRBJ2-7; d_call: .; cdr3_nt: TGTGCCACCAGTCTCACTCAGGGGTACTACGAGCAGTACTTC; cdr3_aa: CATSLTQGYYEQYF